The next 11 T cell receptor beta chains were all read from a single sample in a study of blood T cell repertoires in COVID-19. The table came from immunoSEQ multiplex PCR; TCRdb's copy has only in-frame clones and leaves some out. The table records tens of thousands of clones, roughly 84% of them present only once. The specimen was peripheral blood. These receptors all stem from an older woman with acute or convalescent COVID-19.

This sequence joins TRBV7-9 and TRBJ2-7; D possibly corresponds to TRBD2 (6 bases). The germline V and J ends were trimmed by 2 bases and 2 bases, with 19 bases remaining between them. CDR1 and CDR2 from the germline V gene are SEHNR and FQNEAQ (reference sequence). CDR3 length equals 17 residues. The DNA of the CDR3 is TGTGCCAGCAGCTTATCGTCGGGAGCGTACGGCGCCTACGAGCAGTACTTC. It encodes CASSLSSGAYGAYEQYF.

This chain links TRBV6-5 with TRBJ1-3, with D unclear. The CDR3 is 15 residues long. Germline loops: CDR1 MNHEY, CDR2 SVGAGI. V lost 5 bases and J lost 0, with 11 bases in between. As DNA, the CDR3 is TGTGCCAGCAGTAGAGGGTTGGACTCTGGAAACACCATATATTTT. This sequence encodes CASSRGLDSGNTIYF.

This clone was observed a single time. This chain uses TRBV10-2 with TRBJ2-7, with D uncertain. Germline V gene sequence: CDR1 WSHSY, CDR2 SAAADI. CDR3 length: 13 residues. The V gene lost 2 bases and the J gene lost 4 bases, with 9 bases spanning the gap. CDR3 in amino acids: CASSESLLYEQYF. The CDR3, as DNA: TGCGCCAGCAGTGAGAGCCTGTTATACGAGCAGTACTTC.

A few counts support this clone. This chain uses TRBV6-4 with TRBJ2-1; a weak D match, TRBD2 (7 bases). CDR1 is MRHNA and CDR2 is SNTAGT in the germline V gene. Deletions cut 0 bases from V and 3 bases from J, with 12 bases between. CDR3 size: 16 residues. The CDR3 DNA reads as TGTGCCAGCAGTGACTCGGGGGGGGGCGACTACAATGAGCAGTTCTTC. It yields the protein CASSDSGGGDYNEQFF.

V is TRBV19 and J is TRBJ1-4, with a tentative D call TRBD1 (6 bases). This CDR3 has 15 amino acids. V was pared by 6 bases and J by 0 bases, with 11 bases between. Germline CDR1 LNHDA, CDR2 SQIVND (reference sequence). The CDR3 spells CASSGQIATNEKLFF. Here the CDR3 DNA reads TGTGCCAGTAGCGGACAGATTGCAACTAATGAAAAACTGTTTTTT.

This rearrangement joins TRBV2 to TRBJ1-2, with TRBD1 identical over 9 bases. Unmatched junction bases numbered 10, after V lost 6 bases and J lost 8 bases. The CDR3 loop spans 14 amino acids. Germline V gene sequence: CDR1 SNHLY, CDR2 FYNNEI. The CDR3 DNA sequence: TGTGCCAGCAGCTTCCTCGGACAGGGGCAAGGCTACACCTTC. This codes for CASSFLGQGQGYTF.

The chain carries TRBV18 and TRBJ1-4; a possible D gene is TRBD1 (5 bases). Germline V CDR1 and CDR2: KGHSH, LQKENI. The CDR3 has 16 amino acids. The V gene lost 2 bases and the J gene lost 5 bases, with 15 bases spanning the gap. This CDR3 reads CASSPERRGFNEKLFF. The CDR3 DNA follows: TGTGCCAGCTCACCAGAAAGGAGGGGATTCAATGAAAAACTGTTTTTT.

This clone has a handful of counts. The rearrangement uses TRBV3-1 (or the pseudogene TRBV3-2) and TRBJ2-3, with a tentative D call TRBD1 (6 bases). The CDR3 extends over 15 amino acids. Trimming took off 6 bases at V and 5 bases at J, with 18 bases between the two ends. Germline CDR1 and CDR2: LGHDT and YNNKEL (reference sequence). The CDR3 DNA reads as TGTGCCAGCAGGACCCGCGACAGGAACGGAGATACGCAGTATTTT. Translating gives CASRTRDRNGDTQYF.

The CDR3 spells CAIGGTGENTEAFF. DNA for the CDR3: TGTGCCATCGGCGGGACAGGGGAGAACACTGAAGCTTTCTTT. This chain connects TRBV10-3 to TRBJ1-1; 10 nucleotides align to TRBD1. From germline, CDR1 is ENHRY and CDR2 SYGVKD. This CDR3 is built from 14 residues. The J segment lost 1 base and the V segment lost 8 bases, leaving 4 bases of the junction unmatched.

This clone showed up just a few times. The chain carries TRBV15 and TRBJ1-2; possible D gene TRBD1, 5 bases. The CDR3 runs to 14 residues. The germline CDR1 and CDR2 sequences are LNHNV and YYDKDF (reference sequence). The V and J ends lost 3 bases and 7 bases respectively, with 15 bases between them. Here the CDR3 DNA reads TGTGCCACCAGCAGTGACACCTGGGGACTTGGCTACACCTTC. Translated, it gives CATSSDTWGLGYTF.

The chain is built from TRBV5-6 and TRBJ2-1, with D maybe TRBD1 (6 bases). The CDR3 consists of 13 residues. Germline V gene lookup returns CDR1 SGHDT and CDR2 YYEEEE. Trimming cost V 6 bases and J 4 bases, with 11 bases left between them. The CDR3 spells CASTWGQYNEQFF. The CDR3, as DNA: TGTGCCAGCACCTGGGGGCAGTACAATGAGCAGTTCTTC. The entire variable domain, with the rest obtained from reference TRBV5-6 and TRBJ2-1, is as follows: DAGVTQSPTHLIKTRGQQVTLRCSPKSGHDTVSWYQQALGQGPQFIFQYYEEEERQRGNFPDRFSGHQFPNYSSELNVNALLLGDSALYLCASTWGQYNEQFFGPGTRLTVL.